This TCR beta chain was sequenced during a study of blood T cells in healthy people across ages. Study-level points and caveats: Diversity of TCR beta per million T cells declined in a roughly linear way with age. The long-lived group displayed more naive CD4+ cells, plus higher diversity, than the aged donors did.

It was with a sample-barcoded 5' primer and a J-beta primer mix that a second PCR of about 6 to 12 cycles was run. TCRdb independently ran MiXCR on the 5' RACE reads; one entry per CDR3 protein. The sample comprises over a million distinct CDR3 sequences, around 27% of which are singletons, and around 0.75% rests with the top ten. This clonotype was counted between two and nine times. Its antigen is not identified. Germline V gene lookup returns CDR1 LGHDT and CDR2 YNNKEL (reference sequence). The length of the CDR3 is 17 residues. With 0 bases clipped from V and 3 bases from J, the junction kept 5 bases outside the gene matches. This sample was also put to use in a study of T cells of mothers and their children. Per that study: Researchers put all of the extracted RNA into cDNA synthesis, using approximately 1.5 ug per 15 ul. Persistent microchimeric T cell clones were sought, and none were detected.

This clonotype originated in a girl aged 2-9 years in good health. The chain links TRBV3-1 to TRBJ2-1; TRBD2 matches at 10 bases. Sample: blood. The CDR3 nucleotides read TGTGCCAGCAGCCAAGACCACCTAGCGGGGGACTACAATGAGCAGTTCTTC. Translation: CASSQDHLAGDYNEQFF.